This entry lists 23 T cell receptor beta chains sequenced from one sample in a study of shared clonotypes between healthy human individuals. TCRdb's copy holds only in-frame clones and misses some; the assay was immunoSEQ multiplex PCR. The sample includes 2 million to 3 million clones, approximately 92% of them seen just once. The sequenced sample was naive CD4+ T cells sorted from blood. Subset denoted: CD45RA+ positively selected. The receptors shown here come from a man between 18 and 29 years old in good health.

The rearrangement links TRBV9 to TRBJ1-4, with 10 nucleotides matching TRBD1. Germline CDR1 reads SGDLS; CDR2 reads YYNGEE. This CDR3 is 13 amino acids long. V shed 4 bases, J shed 12 bases, and the junction held 6 bases outside the gene matches. CDR3 region: CASSTRQGAELFF. The CDR3 DNA follows: TGTGCCAGCAGCACCCGACAGGGGGCTGAACTGTTTTTT.

V and J are TRBV18 and TRBJ2-4; D gene ambiguous. CDR1 is KGHSH, CDR2 LQKENI, per germline. Trimming took off 4 bases at V and 3 bases at J, with 4 bases between the two ends. CDR3 size: 12 residues. The CDR3 sequence: CASSRDKNIQYF. The CDR3 nucleotides are TGTGCCAGCTCACGAGACAAAAACATTCAGTACTTC.

The chain links TRBV29-1 to TRBJ2-5; possibly TRBD1 for D (6 bases). The closer fit of TRBJ2-7 to the DNA end suggests the J call may be wrong. The germline gives CDR1 SQVTM, CDR2 ANQGSEA. CDR3 length: 15 amino acids. CDR3 in amino acids: CSLPGGRGNSYEQYF. The DNA for the CDR3 is TGCAGCCTGCCCGGCGGCAGGGGAAACTCCTACGAGCAGTACTTC.

About this clone: This specimen includes other DNA sequences encoding the same CDR3. The rearrangement joins TRBV10-3 to TRBJ2-1; D call uncertain. V lost 3 bases and J lost 7, with 4 bases in between. Germline V gene sequence: CDR1 ENHRY, CDR2 SYGVKD. The CDR3 loop spans 11 amino acids. Here the CDR3 DNA reads TGTGCCATCAGTGATGGTAATGAGCAGTTCTTC. Protein: CAISDGNEQFF.

The rearrangement joins TRBV18 to TRBJ1-1; 10 bases are a match to TRBD1. The ends lost 6 bases at V and 4 bases at J; junction bases unmatched: 17. From germline, CDR1 is KGHSH and CDR2 LQKENI. The CDR3 sequence is 18 residues long. The CDR3 DNA sequence: TGTGCCAGCTCTACGAGGGGGACAGGGGTTGGGCGGATCACTGAAGCTTTCTTT. Its protein is CASSTRGTGVGRITEAFF. The full variable domain, in which reference TRBV18 and TRBJ1-1 provide the parts outside the CDR3, is NAGVMQNPRHLVRRRGQEARLRCSPMKGHSHVYWYRQLPEEGLKFMVYLQKENIIDESGMPKERFSAEFPKEGPSILRIQQVVRGDSAAYFCASSTRGTGVGRITEAFFGQGTRLTVV.

This clone has just one count. This chain joins TRBV6-1 and TRBJ1-1; possible D gene TRBD1, 6 bases. Germline V gives CDR1 MNHNS, CDR2 SASEGT. This CDR3 region has 15 residues. Trimming removed 3 bases at V and 2 bases at J, with 13 bases between. The CDR3 DNA is TGTGCCAGCAGTGACAACAGGGTAGCTAACACTGAAGCTTTCTTT. Encoded protein: CASSDNRVANTEAFF.

This clone has a single count. The chain employs TRBV5-1 and TRBJ2-7, with TRBD1 identical over 7 bases. CDR3 length: 15 residues. The germline V gene encodes CDR1 SGHRS and CDR2 YFSETQ. Losses at the gene ends were 0 bases for V and 2 bases for J; bases not matched to a gene: 5. The CDR3 sequence: CASSLGTGSTYEQYF. Written as DNA, the CDR3 is TGCGCCAGCAGCTTGGGGACAGGATCCACCTACGAGCAGTACTTC. Based on the CDR3 plus reference TRBV5-1 and TRBJ2-7, the full variable domain is KAGVTQTPRYLIKTRGQQVTLSCSPISGHRSVSWYQQTPGQGLQFLFEYFSETQRNKGNFPGRFSGRQFSNSRSEMNVSTLELGDSALYLCASSLGTGSTYEQYFGPGTRLTVT.

This clone was seen just once. The chain is built from TRBV11-2 and TRBJ2-2; the D gene is possibly TRBD2 (5 bases). Germline V gene data show CDR1 as SGHAT and CDR2 as FQNNGV. V was clipped by 1 base and J by 7 bases, with 13 bases between them. The CDR3 runs 15 residues. The CDR3 protein is CASSLVATSGGELFF. CDR3 bases: TGTGCCAGCAGCTTAGTAGCTACGAGCGGCGGGGAGCTGTTTTTT.

The chain joins TRBV7-8 to TRBJ1-6, with 9 bases aligning to TRBD1. Germline lookup yields CDR1 SGHVS and CDR2 FQNEAQ. Unmatched junction bases numbered 12, after V lost 6 bases and J lost 6 bases. The CDR3 runs to 17 residues. CDR3 sequence reads: CASRKDRGESINSPLHF. CDR3 in DNA: TGTGCCAGCAGGAAGGACAGGGGCGAATCTATTAATTCACCCCTCCACTTT.

The V gene is TRBV12-5, the J gene TRBJ2-3; no clear D gene. This CDR3 has 18 amino acids. Trimming pared 0 bases from V and 1 base from J, leaving 17 bases between. The germline V gene has CDR1 LGHNT and CDR2 FRNRAP. CDR3 region: CASGLVLGSSRGTDTQYF. The CDR3 DNA is TGTGCTAGTGGTTTGGTCCTAGGGTCTTCCCGCGGCACAGATACGCAGTATTTT.

The V gene is TRBV6-5, the J gene TRBJ2-7; D may match TRBD1 or TRBD2 (6 bases each). Trimming stripped 0 bases from V and 2 bases from J, with 14 bases between. Looked up from germline, CDR1 is MNHEY and CDR2 is SVGAGI. The CDR3 runs to 16 residues. CDR3 sequence (DNA): TGTGCCAGCAGTTACTCGACCGGGGGCCCCGCCTACGAGCAGTACTTC. Its translation: CASSYSTGGPAYEQYF.

On this clone: The sample carries other DNA sequences with the same CDR3. The rearrangement uses TRBV10-3 and TRBJ2-3; no firm D call. This CDR3 has 12 residues. Germline V gene lookup returns CDR1 ENHRY and CDR2 SYGVKD. With 6 bases removed from V and 4 bases from J, the gap between germline ends came to 8 bases. For the CDR3, the DNA is TGTGCCATCAGCCCGACTGCAGATACGCAGTATTTT. It yields the protein CAISPTADTQYF.

The rearrangement uses TRBV6-5 and TRBJ1-2; D ambiguous. Germline-derived CDR1 and CDR2 are MNHEY and SVGAGI. The V end was cut by 4 bases, the J end by 2 bases, with 11 bases between. This CDR3 is 14 amino acids long. The CDR3 nucleotides are TGTGCCAGCAGTTCCCACGGGTCGAACTATGGCTACACCTTC. Translated, it gives CASSSHGSNYGYTF.

Turning to this clone: Other DNA variants within this sample encode the same CDR3. This rearrangement joins TRBV5-4 to TRBJ2-1; D is possibly TRBD1 or TRBD2 (5 bases each). The CDR3 is 13 amino acids. Trimming cost V 4 bases and J 0 bases, with 5 bases left between them. Per germline, CDR1 SGHNT and CDR2 YYREEE (reference sequence). The CDR3 DNA reads TGTGCCAGCAGCGGGGGCTCCTACAATGAGCAGTTCTTC. It is translated as CASSGGSYNEQFF.

This clone has just a few counts. The rearrangement uses TRBV5-1 and TRBJ1-1; the D is unclear. V lost 0 bases and J 2 bases, leaving 5 bases between the germline ends. This CDR3 is built from 13 residues. The germline gives CDR1 SGHRS, CDR2 YFSETQ. The CDR3 sequence is CASSLDINTEAFF. The CDR3 nucleotides read TGCGCCAGCAGCTTGGACATAAACACTGAAGCTTTCTTT.

This clone was observed a single time. The V gene is TRBV9, the J gene TRBJ2-5; either TRBD1 or TRBD2 may fit D (6 bases each). The CDR3 sequence is 16 residues long. Trimming took 0 bases from V and 1 from J, leaving 13 bases between them. The germline CDR1 and CDR2 sequences are SGDLS and YYNGEE. Here the CDR3 DNA reads TGTGCCAGCAGCGTAGGCGGGACAAGGAGCCAAGAGACCCAGTACTTC. As protein: CASSVGGTRSQETQYF.

The CDR3 coding sequence is TGTGCCAGCAGGCCAGATGTAGGGCCCTATGGCTACACCTTC. Translation: CASRPDVGPYGYTF. The chain joins TRBV27 to TRBJ1-2; D is unresolved. V lost 6 bases and J lost 4, with 15 bases in between. CDR3 length: 14 amino acids. Looked up from germline, CDR1 is MNHEY and CDR2 is SMNVEV (reference sequence).

CDR3 region: CASSHGAVDGYEQFF. CDR3 nucleotide sequence: TGTGCCAGCAGCCACGGGGCGGTAGATGGGTATGAGCAGTTCTTC. This chain uses TRBV14 with TRBJ2-1; D may correspond to TRBD1 or TRBD2 (5 bases each). The CDR3 spans 15 residues. The V gene lost 3 bases and the J gene lost 8 bases, with 17 bases spanning the gap. Looked up from germline, CDR1 is SGHDN and CDR2 is FVKESK.

V usage is TRBV5-1 and J usage is TRBJ2-5; D remains unclear. V lost 7 bases to trimming and J lost 5 bases, with 15 bases between them. Germline values: CDR1 SGHRS, CDR2 YFSETQ. The CDR3 extends over 13 amino acids. In DNA form, the CDR3 reads TGCGCCAGCTGCGTGGGGTGGCGGGAGACCCAGTACTTC. It encodes CASCVGWRETQYF.

The chain's CDR3 is CSFTGGQSTDTQYF. The CDR3 DNA reads TGCAGCTTCACAGGGGGCCAAAGCACAGATACGCAGTATTTT. The rearrangement joins TRBV29-1 to TRBJ2-3, with TRBD1 matching over 9 bases. The V gene end was trimmed by 8 bases and the J gene end by 0 bases; junction bases not matched to a gene: 6. CDR3 length equals 14 residues. Germline CDR1 reads SQVTM; CDR2 reads ANQGSEA.

This chain uses TRBV30 with TRBJ1-1; D not certain. The germline V gene has CDR1 GTSNPN and CDR2 SVGIG (reference sequence). The CDR3 contains 13 residues. V lost 2 bases to trimming and J lost 3 bases, with 10 bases between them. CDR3 amino acids: CAWSTRADTEAFF. In DNA, the CDR3 is TGTGCCTGGAGTACAAGGGCGGACACTGAAGCTTTCTTT.

The chain recombines TRBV6-5 with TRBJ2-3; no definite D call. The ends were cut back, 6 bases at V and 0 bases at J, with 4 bases in the middle. Per germline, CDR1 MNHEY and CDR2 SVGAGI. The CDR3 has 12 residues. The CDR3 DNA reads TGTGCCAGCAGGCGAAGCACAGATACGCAGTATTTT. Translating it yields CASRRSTDTQYF.

The CDR3 spells CASSLDAGGGETQYF. The CDR3 nucleotides are TGCGCCAGCAGCTTGGACGCGGGAGGTGGAGAGACCCAGTACTTC. The gene calls are TRBV5-1 and TRBJ2-5; 8 nucleotides agree with TRBD2. The trim removed 0 bases at V and 4 bases at J, leaving 5 bases unmatched. The CDR3 has 15 residues. Looked up from germline, CDR1 is SGHRS and CDR2 is YFSETQ.